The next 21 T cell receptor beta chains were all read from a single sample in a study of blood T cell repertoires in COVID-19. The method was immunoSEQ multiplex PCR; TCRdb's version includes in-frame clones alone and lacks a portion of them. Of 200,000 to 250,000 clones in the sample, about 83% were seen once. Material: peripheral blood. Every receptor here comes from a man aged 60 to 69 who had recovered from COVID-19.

CDR3 in DNA: TGTGCCAGCAGCAAACTAGCGGGGGGATCCGGCAATGAGCAGTTCTTC. Translating gives CASSKLAGGSGNEQFF. The chain uses TRBV6-6 and TRBJ2-1, with 12 bases lining up with TRBD2. This CDR3 has 16 amino acids. The V gene end was trimmed by 6 bases and the J gene end by 6 bases; junction bases not matched to a gene: 9. The V gene's germline CDR1 is MNHNY and CDR2 SVGAGI (reference sequence).

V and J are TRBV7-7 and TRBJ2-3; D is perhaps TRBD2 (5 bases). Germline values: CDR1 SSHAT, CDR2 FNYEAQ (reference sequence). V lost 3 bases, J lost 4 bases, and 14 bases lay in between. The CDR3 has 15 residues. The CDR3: CASSLGVGNADTQYF. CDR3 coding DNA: TGTGCCAGCAGCTTGGGAGTTGGAAACGCAGATACGCAGTATTTT.

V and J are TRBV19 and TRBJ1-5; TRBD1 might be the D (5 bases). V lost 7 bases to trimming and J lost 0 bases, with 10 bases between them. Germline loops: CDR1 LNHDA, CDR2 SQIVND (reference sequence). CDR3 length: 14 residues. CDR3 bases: TGTGCCAGTACGGGGGGTTATAGCAATCAGCCCCAGCATTTT. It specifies CASTGGYSNQPQHF.

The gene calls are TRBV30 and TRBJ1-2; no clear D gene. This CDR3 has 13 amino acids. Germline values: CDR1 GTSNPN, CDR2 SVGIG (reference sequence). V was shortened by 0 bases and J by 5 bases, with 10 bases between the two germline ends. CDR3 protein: CAWSVPHGYGYTF. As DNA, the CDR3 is TGTGCCTGGAGTGTACCTCACGGTTATGGCTACACCTTC.

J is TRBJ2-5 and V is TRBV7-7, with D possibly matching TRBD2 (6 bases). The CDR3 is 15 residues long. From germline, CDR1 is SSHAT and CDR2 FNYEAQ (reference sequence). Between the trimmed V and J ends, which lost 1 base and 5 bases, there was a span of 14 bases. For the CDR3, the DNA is TGTGCCAGCAGCTTAGGGGGAGGCAGCTCCGAGACCCAGTACTTC. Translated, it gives CASSLGGGSSETQYF.

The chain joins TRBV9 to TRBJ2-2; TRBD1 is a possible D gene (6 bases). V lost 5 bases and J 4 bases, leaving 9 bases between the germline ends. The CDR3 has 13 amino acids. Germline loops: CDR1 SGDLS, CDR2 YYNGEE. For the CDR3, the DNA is TGTGCCAGCAGTGAGGGGGTCACCGGGGAGCTGTTTTTT. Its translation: CASSEGVTGELFF.

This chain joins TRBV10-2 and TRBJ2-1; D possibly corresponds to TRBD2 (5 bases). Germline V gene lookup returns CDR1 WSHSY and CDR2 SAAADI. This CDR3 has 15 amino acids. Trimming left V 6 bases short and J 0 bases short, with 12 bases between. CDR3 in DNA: TGCGCCAGCAGAGGAGGCCGGGGCTCCTACAATGAGCAGTTCTTC. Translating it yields CASRGGRGSYNEQFF.

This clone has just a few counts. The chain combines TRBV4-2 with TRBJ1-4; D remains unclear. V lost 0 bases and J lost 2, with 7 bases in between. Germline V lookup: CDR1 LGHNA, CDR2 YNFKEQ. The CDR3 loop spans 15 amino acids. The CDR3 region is CASSQDVQTNEKLFF. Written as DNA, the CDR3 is TGTGCCAGCAGCCAAGATGTGCAGACTAATGAAAAACTGTTTTTT.

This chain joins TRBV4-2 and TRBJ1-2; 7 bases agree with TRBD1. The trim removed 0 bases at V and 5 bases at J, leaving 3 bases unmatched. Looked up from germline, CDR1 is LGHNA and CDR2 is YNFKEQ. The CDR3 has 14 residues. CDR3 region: CASSQDRGQYGYTF. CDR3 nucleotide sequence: TGTGCCAGCAGCCAAGATAGGGGACAGTATGGCTACACCTTC.

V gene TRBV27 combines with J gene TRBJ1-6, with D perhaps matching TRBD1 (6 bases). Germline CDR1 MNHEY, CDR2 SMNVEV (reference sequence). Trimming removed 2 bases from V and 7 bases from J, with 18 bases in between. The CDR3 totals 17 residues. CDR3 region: CASSLASGQFFNSPLHF. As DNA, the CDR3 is TGTGCCAGCAGTTTAGCGTCTGGACAGTTCTTCAATTCACCCCTCCACTTT.

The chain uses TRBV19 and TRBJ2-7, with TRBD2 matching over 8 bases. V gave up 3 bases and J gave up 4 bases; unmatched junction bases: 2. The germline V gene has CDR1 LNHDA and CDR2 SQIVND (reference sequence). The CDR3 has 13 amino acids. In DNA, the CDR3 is TGTGCCAGTAGTATCGGGGGGGGATACGAGCAGTACTTC. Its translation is CASSIGGGYEQYF. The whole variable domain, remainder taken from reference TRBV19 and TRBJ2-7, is DGGITQSPKYLFRKEGQNVTLSCEQNLNHDAMYWYRQDPGQGLRLIYYSQIVNDFQKGDIAEGYSVSREKKESFPLTVTSAQKNPTAFYLCASSIGGGYEQYFGPGTRLTVT.

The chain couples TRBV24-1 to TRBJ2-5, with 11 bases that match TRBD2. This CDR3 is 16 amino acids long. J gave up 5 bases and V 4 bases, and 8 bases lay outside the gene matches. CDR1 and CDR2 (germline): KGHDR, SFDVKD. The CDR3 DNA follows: TGTGCCACCAGTGAACCATTAGCGGGGGGGGTTGAGACCCAGTACTTC. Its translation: CATSEPLAGGVETQYF.

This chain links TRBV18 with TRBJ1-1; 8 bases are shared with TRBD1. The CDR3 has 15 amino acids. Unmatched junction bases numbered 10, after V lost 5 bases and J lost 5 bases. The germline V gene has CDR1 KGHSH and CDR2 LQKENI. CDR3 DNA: TGTGCCAGCTCAAGGGCAGGGGGCGTTCGGACTGAAGCTTTCTTT. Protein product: CASSRAGGVRTEAFF.

Here the CDR3 reads CASSPDTLNTEAFF. The CDR3 bases are TGTGCCAGCAGCCCGGACACATTGAACACTGAAGCTTTCTTT. V and J are TRBV6-5 and TRBJ1-1, with a possible D match to TRBD1 (5 bases). Trimming took off 6 bases at V and 0 bases at J, with 11 bases between the two ends. From germline, CDR1 is MNHEY and CDR2 SVGAGI. The CDR3 length is 14 residues.

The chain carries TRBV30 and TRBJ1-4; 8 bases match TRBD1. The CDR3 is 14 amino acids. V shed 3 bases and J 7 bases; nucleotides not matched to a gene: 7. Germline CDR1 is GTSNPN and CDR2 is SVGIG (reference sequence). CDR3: CAWSQGAGGEKLFF. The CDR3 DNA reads TGTGCCTGGAGCCAGGGGGCTGGAGGTGAAAAACTGTTTTTT. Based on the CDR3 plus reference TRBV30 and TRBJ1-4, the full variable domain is SQTIHQWPATLVQPVGSPLSLECTVEGTSNPNLYWYRQAAGRGLQLLFYSVGIGQISSEVPQNLSASRPQDRQFILSSKKLLLSDSGFYLCAWSQGAGGEKLFFGSGTQLSVL.

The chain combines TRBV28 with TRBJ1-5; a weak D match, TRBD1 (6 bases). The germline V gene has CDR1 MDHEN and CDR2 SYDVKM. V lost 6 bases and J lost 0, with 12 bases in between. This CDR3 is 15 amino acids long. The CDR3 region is CASRTGANSNQPQHF. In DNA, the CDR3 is TGTGCCAGCAGGACAGGAGCAAATAGCAATCAGCCCCAGCATTTT. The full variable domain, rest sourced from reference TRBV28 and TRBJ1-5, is DVKVTQSSRYLVKRTGEKVFLECVQDMDHENMFWYRQDPGLGLRLIYFSYDVKMKEKGDIPEGYSVSREKKERFSLILESASTNQTSMYLCASRTGANSNQPQHFGDGTRLSIL.

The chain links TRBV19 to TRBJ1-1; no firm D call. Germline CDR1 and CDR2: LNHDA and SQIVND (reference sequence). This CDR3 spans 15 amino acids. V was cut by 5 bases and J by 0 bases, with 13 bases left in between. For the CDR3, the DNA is TGTGCCAGTAGTTCCCAAATAGTCATGAACACTGAAGCTTTCTTT. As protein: CASSSQIVMNTEAFF.

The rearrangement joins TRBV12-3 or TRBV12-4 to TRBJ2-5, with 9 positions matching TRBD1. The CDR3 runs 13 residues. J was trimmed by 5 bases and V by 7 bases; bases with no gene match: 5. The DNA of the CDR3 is TGTGCCAGCATCTTGGGACAGGGTGAGACCCAGTACTTC. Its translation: CASILGQGETQYF.

CDR3 DNA sequence: TGTGCCAGCTCACCAGGGACATTACTAGGGGAGCAGTACTTC. Translated: CASSPGTLLGEQYF. V gene TRBV18 combines with J gene TRBJ2-7; D possibly corresponds to TRBD1 (6 bases). The V gene's germline CDR1 is KGHSH and CDR2 LQKENI. This CDR3 comprises 14 residues. V was clipped by 2 bases and J by 7 bases, with 15 bases between them.

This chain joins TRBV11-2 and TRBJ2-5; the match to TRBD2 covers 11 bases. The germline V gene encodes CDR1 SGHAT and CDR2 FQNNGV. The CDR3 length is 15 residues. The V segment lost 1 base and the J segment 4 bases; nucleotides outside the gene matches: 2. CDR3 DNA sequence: TGTGCCAGCAGCTTAGGACTAGCGGGAATAGAGACCCAGTACTTC. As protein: CASSLGLAGIETQYF.

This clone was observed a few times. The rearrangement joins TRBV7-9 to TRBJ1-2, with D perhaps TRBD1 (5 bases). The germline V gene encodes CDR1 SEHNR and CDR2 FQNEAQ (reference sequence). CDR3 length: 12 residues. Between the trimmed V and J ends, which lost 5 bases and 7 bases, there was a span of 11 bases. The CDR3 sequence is CASSLTGRGYTF. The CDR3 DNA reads TGTGCCAGCAGCCTAACAGGACGTGGCTACACCTTC.